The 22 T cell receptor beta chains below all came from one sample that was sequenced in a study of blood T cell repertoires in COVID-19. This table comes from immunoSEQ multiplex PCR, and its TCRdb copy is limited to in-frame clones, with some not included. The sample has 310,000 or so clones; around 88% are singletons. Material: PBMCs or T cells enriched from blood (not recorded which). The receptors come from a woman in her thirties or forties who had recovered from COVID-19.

The CDR3 sequence: CASSFRGGTEAFF. The CDR3 DNA follows: TGTGCCAGCAGCTTCCGGGGAGGCACTGAAGCTTTCTTT. This sequence joins TRBV7-8 and TRBJ1-1; D is uncertain. The CDR3 consists of 13 residues. Germline CDR1 and CDR2: SGHVS and FQNEAQ. V gave up 3 bases and J gave up 4 bases, with 9 bases separating them.

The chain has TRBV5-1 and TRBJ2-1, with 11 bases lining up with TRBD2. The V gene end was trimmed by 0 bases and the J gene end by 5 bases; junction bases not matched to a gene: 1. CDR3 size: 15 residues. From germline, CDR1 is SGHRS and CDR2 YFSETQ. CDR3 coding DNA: TGCGCCAGCAGCTTGGTAGCGGGAGGGAACAATGAGCAGTTCTTC. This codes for CASSLVAGGNNEQFF.

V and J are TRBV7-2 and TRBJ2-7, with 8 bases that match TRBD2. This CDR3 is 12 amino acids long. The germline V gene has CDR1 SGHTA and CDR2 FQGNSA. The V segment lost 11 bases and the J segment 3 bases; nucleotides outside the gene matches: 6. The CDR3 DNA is TGTGCCGTACTAGCGGACCGCTACGAGCAGTACTTC. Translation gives CAVLADRYEQYF. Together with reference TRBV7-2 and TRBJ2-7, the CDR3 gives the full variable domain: GAGVSQSPSNKVTEKGKDVELRCDPISGHTALYWYRQSLGQGLEFLIYFQGNSAPDKSGLPSDRFSAERTGGSVSTLTIQRTQQEDSAVYLCAVLADRYEQYFGPGTRLTVT.

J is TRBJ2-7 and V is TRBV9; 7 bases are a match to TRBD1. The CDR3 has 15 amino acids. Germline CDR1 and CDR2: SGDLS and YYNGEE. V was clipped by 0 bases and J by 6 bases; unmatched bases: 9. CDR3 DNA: TGTGCCAGCAGCGTAGAGGGGGCTAGCCGGGGCGAGCAGTACTTC. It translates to CASSVEGASRGEQYF.

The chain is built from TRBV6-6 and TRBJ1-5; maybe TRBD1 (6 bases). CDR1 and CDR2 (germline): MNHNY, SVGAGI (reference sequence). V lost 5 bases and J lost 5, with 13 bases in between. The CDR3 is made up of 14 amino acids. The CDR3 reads CASSRSTGDQPQHF. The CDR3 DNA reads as TGTGCCAGCAGTCGATCGACAGGAGATCAGCCCCAGCATTTT.

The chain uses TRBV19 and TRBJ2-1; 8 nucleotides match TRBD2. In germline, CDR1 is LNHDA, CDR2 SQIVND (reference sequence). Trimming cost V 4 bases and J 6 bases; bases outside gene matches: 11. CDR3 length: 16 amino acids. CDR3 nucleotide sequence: TGTGCCAGTAGTAGGTCCCCAGCGGGAGAAAGCAATGAGCAGTTCTTC. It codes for CASSRSPAGESNEQFF.

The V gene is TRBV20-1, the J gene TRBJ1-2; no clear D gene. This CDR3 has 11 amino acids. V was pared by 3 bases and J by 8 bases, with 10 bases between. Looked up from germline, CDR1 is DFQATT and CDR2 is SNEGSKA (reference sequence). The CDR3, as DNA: TGCAGTGCTAGGACTCCCCCGGGCTACACCTTC. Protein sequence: CSARTPPGYTF.

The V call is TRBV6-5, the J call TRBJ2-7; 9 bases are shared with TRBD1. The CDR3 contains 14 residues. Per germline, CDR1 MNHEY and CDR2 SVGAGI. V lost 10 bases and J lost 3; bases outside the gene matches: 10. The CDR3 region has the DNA TGTGCCACGGGGAGGACAGGGGATTTCTACGAGCAGTACTTC. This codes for CATGRTGDFYEQYF.

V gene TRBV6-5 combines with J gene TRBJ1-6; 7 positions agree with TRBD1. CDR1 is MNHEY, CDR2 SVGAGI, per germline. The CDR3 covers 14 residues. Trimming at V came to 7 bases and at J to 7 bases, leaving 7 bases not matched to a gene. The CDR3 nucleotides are TGTGCCAGCACTTATGACAGGGCCAATTCACCCCTCCACTTT. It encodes CASTYDRANSPLHF.

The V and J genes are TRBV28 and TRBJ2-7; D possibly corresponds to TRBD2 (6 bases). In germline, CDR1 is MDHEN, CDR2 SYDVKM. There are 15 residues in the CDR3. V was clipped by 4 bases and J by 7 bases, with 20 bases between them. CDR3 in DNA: TGTGCCAGCAGTTCACCCGGGACCCGAGGAGGGGAGCAGTACTTC. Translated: CASSSPGTRGGEQYF.

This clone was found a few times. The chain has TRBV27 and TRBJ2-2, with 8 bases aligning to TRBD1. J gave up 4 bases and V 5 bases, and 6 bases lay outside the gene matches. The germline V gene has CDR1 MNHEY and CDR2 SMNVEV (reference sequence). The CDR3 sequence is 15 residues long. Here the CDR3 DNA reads TGTGCCAGCAGTGGACAGGGCAGGGCCACCGGGGAGCTGTTTTTT. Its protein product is CASSGQGRATGELFF.

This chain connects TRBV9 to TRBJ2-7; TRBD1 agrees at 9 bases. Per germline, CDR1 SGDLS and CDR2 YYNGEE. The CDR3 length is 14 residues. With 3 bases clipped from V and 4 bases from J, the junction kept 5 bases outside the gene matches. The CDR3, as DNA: TGTGCCAGCAGCGCCCGGGACAGGGATTACGAGCAGTACTTC. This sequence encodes CASSARDRDYEQYF.

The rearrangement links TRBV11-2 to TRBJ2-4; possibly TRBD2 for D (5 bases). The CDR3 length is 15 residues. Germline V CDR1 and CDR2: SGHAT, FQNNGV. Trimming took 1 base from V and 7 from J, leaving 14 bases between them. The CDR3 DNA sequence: TGTGCCAGCAGCTTAGTGGGAGACTTCGGGAACATTCAGTACTTC. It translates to CASSLVGDFGNIQYF.

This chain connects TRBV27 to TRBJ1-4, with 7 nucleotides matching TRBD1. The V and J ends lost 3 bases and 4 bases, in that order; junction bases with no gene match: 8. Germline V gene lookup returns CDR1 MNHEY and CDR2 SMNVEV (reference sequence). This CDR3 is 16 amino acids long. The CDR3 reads CASSFSQTGLNEKLFF. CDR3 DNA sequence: TGTGCCAGCAGTTTCTCACAGACAGGGCTTAATGAAAAACTGTTTTTT.

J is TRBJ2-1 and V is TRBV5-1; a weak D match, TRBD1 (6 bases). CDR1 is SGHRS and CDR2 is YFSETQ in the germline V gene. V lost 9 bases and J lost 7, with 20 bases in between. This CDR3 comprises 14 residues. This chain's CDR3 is CATATQGSLNEQFF. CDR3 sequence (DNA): TGCGCCACCGCCACCCAGGGGAGTTTGAATGAGCAGTTCTTC.

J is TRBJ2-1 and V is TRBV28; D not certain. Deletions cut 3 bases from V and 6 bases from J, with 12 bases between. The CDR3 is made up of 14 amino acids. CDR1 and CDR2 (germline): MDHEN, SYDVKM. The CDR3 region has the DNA TGTGCCAGCAGTTTTTTGGAAGAGGTCAATGAGCAGTTCTTC. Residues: CASSFLEEVNEQFF.

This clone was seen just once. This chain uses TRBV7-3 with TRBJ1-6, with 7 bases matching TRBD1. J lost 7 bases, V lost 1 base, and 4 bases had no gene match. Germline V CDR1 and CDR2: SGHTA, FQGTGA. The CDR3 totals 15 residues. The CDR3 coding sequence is TGTGCCAGCAGCTTAAAGGGGGCGAAGAATTCACCCCTCCACTTT. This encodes CASSLKGAKNSPLHF.

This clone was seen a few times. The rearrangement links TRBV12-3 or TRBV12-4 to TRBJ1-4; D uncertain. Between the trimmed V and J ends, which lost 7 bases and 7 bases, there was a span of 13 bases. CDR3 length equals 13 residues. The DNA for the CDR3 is TGTGCCAGCATGGAGTTGGAAGGTGAAAAACTGTTTTTT. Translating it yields CASMELEGEKLFF.

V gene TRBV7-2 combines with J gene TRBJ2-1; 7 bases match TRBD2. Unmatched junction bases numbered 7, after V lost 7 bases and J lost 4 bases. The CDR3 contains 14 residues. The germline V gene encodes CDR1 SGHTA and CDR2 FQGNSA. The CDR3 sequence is CASKSAGNYNEQFF. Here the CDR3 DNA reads TGTGCCAGCAAGTCAGCGGGAAATTACAATGAGCAGTTCTTC.

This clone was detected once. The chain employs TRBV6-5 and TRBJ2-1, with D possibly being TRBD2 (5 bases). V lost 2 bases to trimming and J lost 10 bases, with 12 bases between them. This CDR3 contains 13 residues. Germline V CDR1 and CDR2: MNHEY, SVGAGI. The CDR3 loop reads CASSYGSLGEQFF. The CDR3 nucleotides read TGTGCCAGCAGTTACGGGAGTCTTGGGGAGCAGTTCTTC.

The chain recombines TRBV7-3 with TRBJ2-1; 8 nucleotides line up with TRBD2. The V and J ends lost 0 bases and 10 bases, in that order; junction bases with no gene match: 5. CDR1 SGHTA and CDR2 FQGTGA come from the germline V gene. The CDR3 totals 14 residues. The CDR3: CASSLTSGKDEQFF. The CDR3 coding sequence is TGTGCCAGCAGCTTAACTAGCGGGAAAGACGAGCAGTTCTTC.

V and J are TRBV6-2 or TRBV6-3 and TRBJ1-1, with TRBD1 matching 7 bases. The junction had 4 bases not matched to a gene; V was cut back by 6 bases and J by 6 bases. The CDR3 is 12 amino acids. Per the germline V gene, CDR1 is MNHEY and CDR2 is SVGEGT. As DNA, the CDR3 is TGTGCCAGCAGCCTTACAGGGGCTGAAGCTTTCTTT. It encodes CASSLTGAEAFF.